This T cell receptor (beta chain) appears in the sequencing data of a study of T cells in Graves' hyperthyroidism and ophthalmopathy (dated by TCRdb to between 2018 and 2021). Concerning the study at large: To identify TCR V-J signatures that set the groups apart, the researchers used a discovery cohort of 95 to 100 patients, made up of around 42 with Graves' ophthalmopathy and around 58 with stable Graves' hyperthyroidism. The 100 discovery patients were randomly split 7:3 into training and test sets. Thyroid tissue and blood T-cell repertoires from about six Graves' hyperthyroidism patients were also compared in the study. After blood sampling, hyperthyroidism patients were treated with methimazole at a starting dose of 30 mg daily, and ophthalmopathy patients were treated with high-dose intravenous methylprednisolone. The paper describes TCR Vbeta CDR3 sequencing of 140 or so peripheral blood samples, made up of 43 ophthalmopathy patients, 70 to 75 hyperthyroidism patients and some 17 progressor patients. An independent validation cohort of about 20 hyperthyroidism patients and roughly 16 patients who later progressed to ophthalmopathy tested prospective prediction of ophthalmopathy.

With respect to this clonotype: No cognate antigen has been identified for it. The junction departs from the called germline gene at one end, perhaps through a read error.

A patient counted as having stable Graves' hyperthyroidism if no progression to ophthalmopathy occurred over 18 months of follow-up. The hyperthyroidism patients were between 18 and 65 years old and newly diagnosed, with a disease duration of less than 2 months. Exclusion was applied to patients with uncontrolled infections, other autoimmune diseases, pregnancy or lactation. Diagnoses were based on clinical symptoms, serum thyroxine and TRAb, thyroid ultrasound and orbital computed tomography. Total RNA was extracted with Trizol reagent, and quality was checked on an Agilent 2100 Bioanalyzer. The TCR beta CDR3 regions were amplified from the RNA transcripts. For the first round of RT-PCR on the TCR CDR3, the HTBI primer set was used together with the Qiagen OneStep RT-PCR kit. Libraries were constructed in a second round of multiplex PCR, after which size selection and purification were performed. The libraries were sequenced on an Illumina HiSeq2000 using paired-end 100 bp reads. Concerning the study's data processing: SOAPnuke was used to process the raw data, throwing out any read that contained adapters or uncalled bases, had a mean Phred below 15, or lacked an exact constant-primer or identifier match. COPE v1.2.5 was used to merge the high-quality paired reads, and each unique nucleotide sequence was defined as a clonotype. MiTCR v1.1 was used to align the clonotypes against IMGT TRBV, TRBD and TRBJ reference segments. Only V-J combinations with frequency above 0.0001, covering roughly 99% of repertoires, were analysed. The TCS score was defined as the ratio of F50 (clonal expansion) to E x V (chaos), calculated using BLOSUM62-based TCRdist between CDR3 peptides within each V-J. Welch's t-statistics and random forest reduced some 510 V-J features to 13, which were used in a naive Bayes classifier (R e1071). The Morisita-Horn index was used to measure how similar the thyroid and blood repertoires were. TCRdb itself trimmed the public reads at Q25 with fastp, ran MiXCR and retained productive beta chains. Rows with a matching CDR3 protein are joined into one entry that keeps the most common DNA and genes. The V and J calls were determined by TCRdb, not by the authors. Here the sample has 500,000 to 600,000 distinct CDR3 sequences; around 42% occur a single time. Of the sample, roughly 8.2% falls within the top ten clones.

Findings and caveats that apply to the study as a whole: In validation, the model predicted progression to ophthalmopathy a median of about 6.8 months before onset, with 65% to 71% sensitivity and roughly 72% specificity. A model built on a 13 V-J signature distinguished ophthalmopathy from stable hyperthyroidism, reaching about 88% sensitivity and 81% to 83% specificity in cross-validation and 80%/75% in testing. Sample size was not statistically predetermined, and investigators were not blinded to group allocation. Blood samples also contained most of the expanded thyroid clonotypes (frequency above 0.001), which suggests that blood repertoires may reflect thyroid immune responses.

The CDR3, from cysteine to phenylalanine, totals 12 residues. Only the CDR3 region is kept as DNA, spanning 36 bases read in frame from base 1. Taken from the germline V gene, the CDR1 and CDR2 loops are SGHTS and YDEGEE. The TCR originated in a woman aged 18-29 years with Graves' hyperthyroidism. The chain couples TRBV5-8 to TRBJ1-2, with the D gene not clear enough to name. The sample comprised peripheral blood or thyroid tissue (not recorded which). The CDR3 corresponds to CASSQDGDGYTF. The base sequence is TGCGCCAGCAGCCAAGATGGAGATGGCTACACCTTC.